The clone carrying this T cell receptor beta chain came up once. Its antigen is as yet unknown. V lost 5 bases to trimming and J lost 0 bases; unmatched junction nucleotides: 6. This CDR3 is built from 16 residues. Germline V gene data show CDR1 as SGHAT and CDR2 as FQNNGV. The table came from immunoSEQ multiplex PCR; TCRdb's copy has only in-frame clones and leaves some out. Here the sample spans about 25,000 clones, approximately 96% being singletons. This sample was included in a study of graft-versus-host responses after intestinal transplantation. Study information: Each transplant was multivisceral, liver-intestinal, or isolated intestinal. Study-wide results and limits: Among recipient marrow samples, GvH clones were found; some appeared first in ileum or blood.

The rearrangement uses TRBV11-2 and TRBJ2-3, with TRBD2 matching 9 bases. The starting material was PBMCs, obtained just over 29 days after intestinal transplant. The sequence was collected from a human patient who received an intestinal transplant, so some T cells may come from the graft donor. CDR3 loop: CASSLGTSSSTDTQYF. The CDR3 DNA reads TGTGCCAGCAGCCTTGGGACTAGCAGTAGCACAGATACGCAGTATTTT.